These 26 T cell receptor beta chains came from one sample sequenced in a study of OX40 agonist ivuxolimab in advanced cancers. Data came from immunoSEQ multiplex PCR; TCRdb stores just in-frame clones and leaves some out. Found here are about 71,000 clones, approximately 84% of them singletons; the top ten hold around 0.44%. The sequenced sample was CD4+ or CD8+ T cells sorted from blood, obtained in a trial of the OX40 agonist ivuxolimab. These receptors all stem from an adult with an advanced solid tumor such as melanoma, head and neck, liver or kidney cancer.

This clone was observed a handful of times. The genes are TRBV19 and TRBJ1-2; TRBD1 matches 7 bases. V trimming: 4 bases; J trimming: 2 bases; junction bases outside the gene matches: 19. The CDR3 length is 19 residues. CDR1 LNHDA and CDR2 SQIVND come from the germline V gene (reference sequence). The CDR3 region has the DNA TGTGCCAGTAGTACAAACTACGGACAGGCGGCGGGCTCAAACTATGGCTACACCTTC. Translation gives CASSTNYGQAAGSNYGYTF.

The V and J genes are TRBV1 and TRBJ2-7; TRBD2 was called by the table and not checked on the DNA. TRBV1 is annotated as a pseudogene. The CDR3 is made up of 17 amino acids. In DNA, the CDR3 is TGCACCAGCAGCCAAGGGGTACTAGCGGGCCCTCGCTACGAGCAGTACGTC. It specifies CTSSQGVLAGPRYEQYV.

The chain carries TRBV27 and TRBJ2-3; 7 bases align to TRBD2. The trim removed 6 bases at V and 0 bases at J, leaving 9 bases unmatched. This CDR3 is 16 amino acids long. Germline V gene sequence: CDR1 MNHEY, CDR2 SMNVEV (reference sequence). The CDR3 reads CASRYSGPASTDTQYF. The CDR3 bases are TGTGCCAGCAGATATAGCGGGCCTGCTAGCACAGATACGCAGTATTTT.

The chain uses TRBV5-6 and TRBJ1-5; D remains ambiguous. Trimming took 0 bases from V and 5 from J, leaving 12 bases between them. Germline CDR1 is SGHDT and CDR2 is YYEEEE. This CDR3 is 15 amino acids long. This chain's CDR3 is CASSLAGENYQPQHF. The CDR3 DNA reads as TGTGCCAGCAGCTTGGCCGGAGAGAATTATCAGCCCCAGCATTTT.

J is TRBJ2-4 and V is TRBV5-6; 7 positions match TRBD2. This CDR3 region has 13 residues. The V gene's germline CDR1 is SGHDT and CDR2 YYEEEE. The trim removed 1 base at V and 6 bases at J, leaving 1 base unmatched. The CDR3 region has the DNA TGTGCCAGCAGCTTGTGGGGGGGAAACATTCAGTACTTC. Encoded protein: CASSLWGGNIQYF.

The CDR3 DNA follows: TGTGCCAGCAGTTTACTTCGCCGGGCCCAGCATTTT. Residues: CASSLLRRAQHF. V and J are TRBV28 and TRBJ1-5; D gene unclear. Germline V gene lookup returns CDR1 MDHEN and CDR2 SYDVKM. This CDR3 region has 12 residues. Trimming shortened V by 2 bases and J by 11 bases, and 10 bases separated the two germline ends.

This chain connects TRBV7-8 to TRBJ1-2, with 7 bases that match TRBD1. This CDR3 comprises 13 residues. Germline V gene sequence: CDR1 SGHVS, CDR2 FQNEAQ. The V and J ends lost 4 bases and 6 bases, in that order; junction bases with no gene match: 5. CDR3 protein: CASSYDRDDGYTF. In DNA, the CDR3 is TGTGCCAGCAGCTACGACAGGGACGATGGCTACACCTTC.

The chain recombines TRBV4-3 with TRBJ2-2; D call uncertain. This CDR3 comprises 16 residues. Germline CDR1 reads LGHNA; CDR2 reads YSLEER. V was clipped by 8 bases and J by 11 bases, with 27 bases between them. DNA of the CDR3: TGCGCCAGCTCCTTGGGATTGGACCGGCTACCCGAAGAGCTGTTTTTT. Its protein product is CASSLGLDRLPEELFF.

This clone occurred a few times. CDR3 protein: CASRRGTSGTDTQYF. CDR3 sequence (DNA): TGTGCCAGCAGGCGAGGGACTAGCGGCACAGATACGCAGTATTTT. The V gene is TRBV27, the J gene TRBJ2-3; 10 nucleotides agree with TRBD2. There are 15 residues in the CDR3. J was trimmed by 1 base and V by 6 bases; bases with no gene match: 4. Germline V gene lookup returns CDR1 MNHEY and CDR2 SMNVEV (reference sequence).

The rearrangement joins TRBV11-2 to TRBJ2-2; D is ambiguous. The germline V gene has CDR1 SGHAT and CDR2 FQNNGV. The V end lost 1 base, the J end lost 1 base, and 7 bases lay between the germline ends. This CDR3 region has 15 residues. Written as DNA, the CDR3 is TGTGCCAGCAGCTTAGGCAGGCGGAACACCGGGGAGCTGTTTTTT. It specifies CASSLGRRNTGELFF.

The chain carries TRBV30 and TRBJ1-2; D gene ambiguous. This CDR3 is 14 amino acids long. V lost 4 bases and J 7 bases, leaving 19 bases between the germline ends. Germline V gene data show CDR1 as GTSNPN and CDR2 as SVGIG (reference sequence). In nucleotides, the CDR3 is TGTGCCTGGACACCAGGCGGCGGGTCTTTTGGCTACACCTTC. Amino acids: CAWTPGGGSFGYTF.

This chain links TRBV15 with TRBJ1-1; no clear D. The germline gives CDR1 LNHNV, CDR2 YYDKDF (reference sequence). The CDR3 is 14 amino acids. The ends were cut back, 1 base at V and 2 bases at J, with 8 bases in the middle. In DNA form, the CDR3 reads TGTGCCACCAGCAGAGGACGGACTAACACTGAAGCTTTCTTT. It specifies CATSRGRTNTEAFF. Full variable domain (rest looked up from reference TRBV15 and TRBJ1-1): DAMVIQNPRYQVTQFGKPVTLSCSQTLNHNVMYWYQQKSSQAPKLLFHYYDKDFNNEADTPDNFQSRRPNTSFCFLDIRSPGLGDTAMYLCATSRGRTNTEAFFGQGTRLTVV.

This sequence joins TRBV13 and TRBJ2-7; 7 nucleotides align to TRBD2. V gave up 6 bases and J gave up 3 bases; unmatched junction bases: 5. Germline V lookup: CDR1 PRHDT, CDR2 FYEKMQ (reference sequence). The CDR3 spans 13 residues. The CDR3 nucleotides are TGTGCCAGCAGTCTGACTAGCCTCTACGAGCAGTACTTC. Amino acids: CASSLTSLYEQYF. The full variable domain, in which reference TRBV13 and TRBJ2-7 provide the parts outside the CDR3, is AAGVIQSPRHLIKEKRETATLKCYPIPRHDTVYWYQQGPGQDPQFLISFYEKMQSDKGSIPDRFSAQQFSDYHSELNMSSLELGDSALYFCASSLTSLYEQYFGPGTRLTVT.

The chain recombines TRBV5-6 with TRBJ2-2, with D unresolved. There are 14 residues in the CDR3. In germline, CDR1 is SGHDT, CDR2 YYEEEE. V dropped 1 base and J dropped 4 bases, with 8 bases sitting between them. Written as DNA, the CDR3 is TGTGCCAGCAGCTTGTTTAGCAGCACCGGGGAGCTGTTTTTT. Translated, it gives CASSLFSSTGELFF.

The CDR3 loop reads CASSYSGGGRETQYF. The CDR3 DNA sequence: TGTGCCAGCAGTTACTCCGGCGGGGGAAGAGAGACCCAGTACTTC. The chain carries TRBV6-6 and TRBJ2-5; 7 nucleotides match TRBD2. Germline V gives CDR1 MNHNY, CDR2 SVGAGI (reference sequence). Germline trimming cut 0 bases from V and 4 bases from J; bases unmatched to any gene: 5. The CDR3 runs 15 residues.

This chain connects TRBV19 to TRBJ1-2; D is uncertain. The V end lost 7 bases, the J end lost 8 bases, and 11 bases lay between the germline ends. This CDR3 spans 11 amino acids. Germline V gene lookup returns CDR1 LNHDA and CDR2 SQIVND (reference sequence). The CDR3 sequence: CASTHKGGYTF. CDR3 DNA sequence: TGTGCCAGTACCCACAAGGGAGGCTACACCTTC.

This chain connects TRBV27 to TRBJ2-2; possible D gene TRBD2, 6 bases. The CDR3 consists of 16 residues. Germline CDR1 MNHEY, CDR2 SMNVEV (reference sequence). V was trimmed by 4 bases and J by 5 bases, leaving 17 bases between them. CDR3 DNA: TGTGCCAGCAGTTCCGTCGGGGAGGCTAGGACCGGGGAGCTGTTTTTT. This encodes CASSSVGEARTGELFF.

V gene TRBV11-3 combines with J gene TRBJ2-1; TRBD2 aligns across 8 bases. The CDR3 length is 14 residues. The ends lost 4 bases at V and 7 bases at J; junction bases unmatched: 6. Germline V gene sequence: CDR1 SGHNT, CDR2 YENEEA. The CDR3 region is CASSWTGTSNEQFF. In DNA, the CDR3 is TGTGCCAGCAGCTGGACCGGGACTAGTAATGAGCAGTTCTTC. Combining the CDR3 with reference TRBV11-3 and TRBJ2-1 gives the whole variable domain EAGVVQSPRYKIIEKKQPVAFWCNPISGHNTLYWYLQNLGQGPELLIRYENEEAVDDSQLPKDRFSAERLKGVDSTLKIQPAELGDSAVYLCASSWTGTSNEQFFGPGTRLTVL.

The chain employs TRBV27 and TRBJ2-2, with D perhaps given as TRBD1 or TRBD2 (5 bases each). Trimming stripped 5 bases from V and 0 bases from J, with 13 bases between. Looked up from germline, CDR1 is MNHEY and CDR2 is SMNVEV (reference sequence). This CDR3 is 16 amino acids long. The CDR3 DNA reads TGTGCCAGCAGTCCGACGCGAGGGGCGAACACCGGGGAGCTGTTTTTT. Translated, it gives CASSPTRGANTGELFF.

This clone was counted between two and nine times. This chain connects TRBV11-3 to TRBJ2-2; D unclear. V was cut by 1 base and J by 6 bases, with 3 bases left in between. Germline V lookup: CDR1 SGHNT, CDR2 YENEEA. CDR3 length: 12 amino acids. The CDR3 protein is CASSLAPGELFF. The CDR3 nucleotides are TGTGCCAGCAGCTTAGCTCCCGGGGAGCTGTTTTTT.

The chain employs TRBV5-1 and TRBJ1-4, with TRBD1 matching 8 bases. Germline-derived CDR1 and CDR2 are SGHRS and YFSETQ. The CDR3 is 16 amino acids. V shed 4 bases and J 2 bases; nucleotides not matched to a gene: 7. The CDR3 loop is CASSLGTGATNEKLFF. In DNA, the CDR3 is TGCGCCAGCAGCCTGGGGACAGGCGCCACTAATGAAAAACTGTTTTTT.

The J gene is TRBJ2-5, the V gene TRBV2; D is unresolved. The CDR3 totals 10 residues. V lost 5 bases and J 3 bases, leaving 1 base between the germline ends. Looked up from germline, CDR1 is SNHLY and CDR2 is FYNNEI. CDR3 residues: CASSKETQYF. As DNA, the CDR3 is TGTGCCAGCAGTAAAGAGACCCAGTACTTC.

The chain carries TRBV7-9 and TRBJ1-4; D is ambiguous. Looked up from germline, CDR1 is SEHNR and CDR2 is FQNEAQ (reference sequence). The CDR3 spans 13 residues. Between the trimmed V and J ends, which lost 4 bases and 12 bases, there was a span of 15 bases. The DNA of the CDR3 is TGTGCCAGCAGCTATACCGTGGTCGAGGAACTGTTTTTT. It translates to CASSYTVVEELFF.

The chain uses TRBV5-8 and TRBJ2-7; 8 bases match TRBD1. This CDR3 is built from 14 residues. V trimming: 4 bases; J trimming: 3 bases; junction bases outside the gene matches: 6. Germline V gene lookup returns CDR1 SGHTS and CDR2 YDEGEE. This CDR3 reads CASSRQGLFYEQYF. The CDR3, as DNA: TGTGCCAGCAGCCGACAGGGGCTGTTCTACGAGCAGTACTTC.

V gene TRBV6-1 combines with J gene TRBJ2-4; the match to TRBD2 covers 10 bases. The V gene end was trimmed by 1 base and the J gene end by 3 bases; junction bases not matched to a gene: 3. Germline V gene sequence: CDR1 MNHNS, CDR2 SASEGT. The CDR3 totals 16 residues. The DNA for the CDR3 is TGTGCCAGCAGTGAAGAACTAGCGGGGATCAAAAACATTCAGTACTTC. Its protein product is CASSEELAGIKNIQYF.

The chain couples TRBV2 to TRBJ2-7; D possibly corresponds to TRBD1 (6 bases). V lost 9 bases, J lost 4 bases, and 13 bases lay in between. Germline V gene data show CDR1 as SNHLY and CDR2 as FYNNEI. The CDR3 totals 12 residues. CDR3 sequence (DNA): TGTGCCAGATCCGGGACAAAGTACGAGCAGTACTTC. Encoded protein: CARSGTKYEQYF. Full variable domain (rest looked up from reference TRBV2 and TRBJ2-7): EPEVTQTPSHQVTQMGQEVILRCVPISNHLYFYWYRQILGQKVEFLVSFYNNEISEKSEIFDDQFSVERPDGSNFTLKIRSTKLEDSAMYFCARSGTKYEQYFGPGTRLTVT.